This TCR beta chain was recorded in a study of molecular identifiers for immune sequencing clone quantification. Findings and limits, study-wide: It was shown that clones above 20 RNA copies held over 97% of effector molecules, but under 1% in naive cells. Reportedly, one cell's Jurkat TCR RNA was detected within 1,200,000 naive CD8 cells.

V gave up 3 bases and J gave up 3 bases, with 17 bases separating them. CDR3 length equals 16 residues. Germline V gene sequence: CDR1 LNHDA, CDR2 SQIVND (reference sequence). Via MiXCR, TCRdb re-called the PCR reads, giving one row per CDR3 protein. The sample consists of about half a million distinct CDR3 sequences, about a fifth of them appearing once. As for this clonotype: Its antigen is not identified.

This chain connects TRBV19 to TRBJ1-1, with D perhaps TRBD1 (6 bases). This TCR derives from a human donor in good health. Some libraries in this study had Jurkat cell RNA spiked in. The sample taken for sequencing was naive CD8+ T cells from blood, with Jurkat cell RNA spiked in. Stated subset: FACS-sorted CD8+CD4-CCR7+CD45RA+ naive T cells. Written as DNA, the CDR3 is TGTGCCAGTAGTATGGATCCCGACAGGTTGGACACTGAAGCTTTCTTT. Protein: CASSMDPDRLDTEAFF.